This TCR beta chain was found in a study of Graves' ophthalmopathy and Graves' hyperthyroidism. Study-wide points: Discriminating ophthalmopathy from stable hyperthyroidism, a 13-signature model attained a sensitivity of about 88% and a specificity of about 83%.

Amplification from RNA transcripts yielded the TCR beta CDR3 regions. Second-round multiplex PCR followed a first-round RT-PCR using HTBI primers. TCRdb called the multiplex PCR reads again in MiXCR, with one record for every CDR3 protein. Of more than 550,000 distinct CDR3 sequences in the sample, 35% to 45% were seen once. Details on this clonotype: Antigen unknown.

Patients were left out if they had other autoimmune diseases, uncontrolled infections, pregnancy or lactation. The V gene end was trimmed by 6 bases and the J gene end by 8 bases; junction bases not matched to a gene: 12. Germline V gene data show CDR1 as MGHDK and CDR2 as SYGVNS. The CDR3 runs 15 residues. This sequence was found in an adult man with Graves' ophthalmopathy. This rearrangement joins TRBV25-1 to TRBJ1-4, with 7 bases fitting TRBD1. The sequenced sample was peripheral blood. The CDR3 region has the DNA TGTGCCAGCAGCGCAGGGGGGCAGGGGAGCGAAAAACTGTTTTTT. It codes for CASSAGGQGSEKLFF.